These T cell receptor beta chains were read from a single sample in a study of T cells in Graves' hyperthyroidism and ophthalmopathy. TCRdb used MiXCR to reprocess the multiplex PCR reads, holding one entry per CDR3 protein. Of a few hundred thousand distinct CDR3 sequences listed, approximately 13% are singletons. The material sequenced was blood. These receptors all come from a man younger than 40 with Graves' hyperthyroidism that later progressed to Graves' ophthalmopathy. CDR3s include the opening cysteine and the closing phenylalanine or tryptophan. The order of the fields is clone size, V gene, CDR3 length, J gene, D gene, CDR3 DNA, CDR3 protein. D genes are given only for firm matches. Not every row has a clone size; where given, it reads once, few, many or a size class.

clone_size: many; v_call: TRBV5-1; cdr3_length: 15; j_call: TRBJ2-7; d_call: TRBD1; cdr3_nt: TGCGCCAGCAGCACCGAGACAGGGATAACCTACGAGCAGTACTTC; cdr3_aa: CASSTETGITYEQYF
clone_size: many; v_call: TRBV12-3/TRBV12-4; cdr3_length: 19; j_call: TRBJ2-2; d_call: TRBD1; cdr3_nt: TGTGCCAGCAATCCCCGGGACAGGGGGTTGCGGTTGAACACCGGGGAGCTGTTTTTT; cdr3_aa: CASNPRDRGLRLNTGELFF
clone_size: many; v_call: TRBV29-1; cdr3_length: 11; j_call: TRBJ1-2; d_call: .; cdr3_nt: TGCAGCGTTGGTCGGATCTATGGCTACACCTTC; cdr3_aa: CSVGRIYGYTF
clone_size: many; v_call: TRBV29-1; cdr3_length: 11; j_call: TRBJ2-3; d_call: .; cdr3_nt: TGCAGCGTTGGACTGGGAGATACGCAGTATTTT; cdr3_aa: CSVGLGDTQYF
clone_size: few; v_call: TRBV6-2/TRBV6-3; cdr3_length: 13; j_call: TRBJ2-5; d_call: .; cdr3_nt: TGTGCCAGCGGACAATCCAGGAGAGAGACCCAGTACTTC; cdr3_aa: CASGQSRRETQYF
clone_size: few; v_call: TRBV5-1; cdr3_length: 15; j_call: TRBJ2-7; d_call: TRBD1; cdr3_nt: TGCGCCAGCAGCTTGGCTTCAGGGGGCTTCTACGAGCAGTACTTC; cdr3_aa: CASSLASGGFYEQYF
clone_size: many; v_call: TRBV20-1; cdr3_length: 15; j_call: TRBJ2-7; d_call: TRBD1; cdr3_nt: TGCAGTGCTACCGGCGCGGACAGGGGGTTTTACGAGCAGTACTTC; cdr3_aa: CSATGADRGFYEQYF
clone_size: .; v_call: TRBV18; cdr3_length: 15; j_call: TRBJ2-7; d_call: TRBD1; cdr3_nt: TGTGCCAGCTCACCCATTCGACAGGGGGCCCACGAGCAGTACTTC; cdr3_aa: CASSPIRQGAHEQYF
clone_size: many; v_call: TRBV11-2; cdr3_length: 16; j_call: TRBJ1-1; d_call: .; cdr3_nt: TGTGCCAGCAGCCCCCGTAGACAGAGCCTGAACACTGAAGCTTTCTTT; cdr3_aa: CASSPRRQSLNTEAFF
clone_size: many; v_call: TRBV18; cdr3_length: 15; j_call: TRBJ2-1; d_call: .; cdr3_nt: TGTGCCAGCTCAGGTCTAGTCCCTTCCTACAATGAGCAGTTCTTC; cdr3_aa: CASSGLVPSYNEQFF
clone_size: many; v_call: TRBV29-1; cdr3_length: 10; j_call: TRBJ1-2; d_call: TRBD1; cdr3_nt: TGCAGCGTACACAGGGGTGGCTACACCTTC; cdr3_aa: CSVHRGGYTF